Listed here are 29 T cell receptor beta chains from one sample, sequenced in a study of cytomegalovirus exposure and HLA in healthy donors (dated by TCRdb to the late 2010s). Library preparation employed the immunoSEQ multiplex PCR assay. A mixture of 60 forward primers for TCR Vbeta segments and 13 reverse primers for TCR Jbeta segments was used in the multiplex PCR. What TCRdb holds here is the immuneACCESS table cut down to in-frame rearrangements. Part of the clones is not present; checked against another copy, under half of the missing clones reflect an unresolved V gene, and the others are unexplained. This sample gives about 180,000 clones in total; around 76% of them show up just once. The ten largest make up over 2% of the sample. Sequences were obtained from PBMCs. Receptors originate from a woman aged 30 to 39 in good health and CMV-seropositive.

The J gene is TRBJ2-3, the V gene TRBV10-3; 9 nucleotides match TRBD2. CDR3 length: 15 amino acids. Germline V lookup: CDR1 ENHRY, CDR2 SYGVKD. V shed 4 bases, J shed 2 bases, and the junction held 4 bases outside the gene matches. CDR3 sequence reads: CAISGVAGDTDTQYF. The CDR3 DNA reads TGTGCCATCAGTGGGGTAGCGGGGGACACAGATACGCAGTATTTT.

The genes are TRBV10-2 and TRBJ2-7, with no clear D. The CDR3 runs 11 residues. The germline V gene has CDR1 WSHSY and CDR2 SAAADI. V gave up 10 bases and J gave up 5 bases, with 12 bases separating them. The CDR3 DNA is TGCGCCATTAACCCGCGTGACGAGCAGTACTTC. Protein: CAINPRDEQYF.

This chain uses TRBV6-5 with TRBJ2-1, with D maybe TRBD2 (6 bases). Between the trimmed V and J ends, which lost 0 bases and 8 bases, there was a span of 14 bases. Per the germline V gene, CDR1 is MNHEY and CDR2 is SVGAGI. This CDR3 spans 15 amino acids. The CDR3 here is CASSYSPGAGHEQFF. In DNA, the CDR3 is TGTGCCAGCAGTTACTCCCCCGGAGCGGGCCATGAGCAGTTCTTC.

The rearrangement uses TRBV10-1 and TRBJ1-3; tentative D call: TRBD1 (5 bases). This CDR3 has 13 residues. Germline CDR1 reads WNHNN; CDR2 reads SYGVQD (reference sequence). Between the trimmed V and J ends, which lost 7 bases and 3 bases, there was a span of 10 bases. The CDR3 sequence: CASTGGFGNTIYF. The DNA of the CDR3 is TGCGCCAGCACCGGGGGTTTTGGAAACACCATATATTTT.

V usage is TRBV28 and J usage is TRBJ1-6; the match to TRBD1 covers 8 bases. V was clipped by 6 bases and J by 9 bases; unmatched bases: 10. The CDR3 covers 15 residues. CDR1 MDHEN and CDR2 SYDVKM come from the germline V gene. CDR3 amino acids: CASRGGGQGLSPLHF. Written as DNA, the CDR3 is TGTGCCAGCAGGGGGGGAGGACAGGGTCTTTCACCCCTCCACTTT.

The genes are TRBV27 and TRBJ1-4, with D perhaps matching TRBD1 (5 bases). The CDR3 runs 18 residues. The germline V and J ends were trimmed by 3 bases and 7 bases, with 24 bases remaining between them. CDR1 is MNHEY and CDR2 is SMNVEV in the germline V gene (reference sequence). The CDR3 spells CASSFSPFGASSGEKLFF. DNA of the CDR3: TGTGCCAGCAGTTTCTCTCCTTTTGGGGCCAGTTCGGGTGAAAAACTGTTTTTT.

The chain couples TRBV7-2 to TRBJ2-5; D is possibly TRBD2 (6 bases). Trimming took off 1 base at V and 5 bases at J, with 11 bases between the two ends. CDR3 length: 14 amino acids. The germline CDR1 and CDR2 sequences are SGHTA and FQGNSA. The CDR3 DNA reads TGTGCCAGCAGCTTAGGCTGGCGGGGTGAGACCCAGTACTTC. Amino acids: CASSLGWRGETQYF.

The chain carries TRBV5-6 and TRBJ1-2; D gene uncertain. The germline gives CDR1 SGHDT, CDR2 YYEEEE. The length of the CDR3 is 13 residues. V was pared by 0 bases and J by 4 bases, with 7 bases between. The CDR3 is CASSLGTAYGYTF. The CDR3 DNA follows: TGTGCCAGCAGCTTGGGCACAGCCTATGGCTACACCTTC.

The chain couples TRBV2 to TRBJ2-5; 10 bases align to TRBD2. With V trimmed by 7 bases and J by 4 bases, 12 bases remained unmatched. CDR1 is SNHLY, CDR2 FYNNEI, per germline. The CDR3 length is 16 residues. DNA of the CDR3: TGTGCCAGCAAGTGGGCTAGCGGGGGCCAACGAGAGACCCAGTACTTC. Its protein product is CASKWASGGQRETQYF.

V is TRBV6-5 and J is TRBJ2-7; D is uncertain. Germline CDR1 and CDR2: MNHEY and SVGAGI. Trimming took off 8 bases at V and 5 bases at J, with 22 bases between the two ends. This CDR3 has 15 residues. This chain's CDR3 is CASRPPALGGHEQYF. CDR3 sequence (DNA): TGTGCCAGCCGACCCCCCGCCCTTGGCGGCCACGAGCAGTACTTC.

This clone showed up just a few times. The rearrangement uses TRBV28 and TRBJ1-5; D unresolved. V was clipped by 3 bases and J by 7 bases, with 13 bases between them. Germline loops: CDR1 MDHEN, CDR2 SYDVKM. This CDR3 comprises 14 residues. The CDR3 DNA reads TGTGCCAGCAGTTTGCCCCCAGTGGGCCAGCCCCAGCATTTT. Translated, it gives CASSLPPVGQPQHF. Looking up the rest from reference TRBV28 and TRBJ1-5 gives the full variable domain: DVKVTQSSRYLVKRTGEKVFLECVQDMDHENMFWYRQDPGLGLRLIYFSYDVKMKEKGDIPEGYSVSREKKERFSLILESASTNQTSMYLCASSLPPVGQPQHFGDGTRLSIL.

V usage is TRBV5-8 and J usage is TRBJ2-3, with D possibly TRBD2 on 5 matching bases. Germline V gene data show CDR1 as SGHTS and CDR2 as YDEGEE. The V end lost 0 bases, the J end lost 1 base, and 15 bases lay between the germline ends. This CDR3 is 17 amino acids long. The CDR3 loop reads CASSLAMASLGTDTQYF. CDR3 bases: TGTGCCAGCAGCTTGGCCATGGCTAGCCTCGGCACAGATACGCAGTATTTT.

The chain carries TRBV4-1 and TRBJ1-3; maybe TRBD1 (6 bases). This CDR3 has 16 amino acids. The germline V and J ends were trimmed by 1 base and 0 bases, with 10 bases remaining between them. Germline V CDR1 and CDR2: MGHRA, YSYEKL. The CDR3 DNA reads as TGCGCCAGCAGCCAAGCCGACAGGCTCTCTGGAAACACCATATATTTT. Amino acid sequence: CASSQADRLSGNTIYF.

The V and J genes are TRBV21-1 and TRBJ2-3; the table's D call, TRBD2, has no DNA check behind it. TRBV21-1 is flagged as a pseudogene. The CDR3 runs to 16 residues. CDR3: CASSKIPSGDTDTQYF. CDR3 bases: TGTGCCAGCAGCAAAATCCCTAGCGGGGACACAGATACGCAGTATTTT.

A note on this clone: Other DNA sequences in the same sample also yield this CDR3. J is TRBJ1-2 and V is TRBV27; D remains unclear. Per the germline V gene, CDR1 is MNHEY and CDR2 is SMNVEV (reference sequence). This CDR3 spans 12 amino acids. The germline V and J ends were trimmed by 6 bases and 1 base, with 6 bases remaining between them. The CDR3 coding sequence is TGTGCCAGCAGCGGCGGTAACTATGGCTACACCTTC. It yields the protein CASSGGNYGYTF.

J is TRBJ1-5 and V is TRBV28, with 9 bases that match TRBD1. Per germline, CDR1 MDHEN and CDR2 SYDVKM. Unmatched junction bases numbered 7, after V lost 6 bases and J lost 7 bases. CDR3 length equals 14 residues. The CDR3: CASSSDRGRQPQHF. The DNA for the CDR3 is TGTGCCAGCAGCTCGGACAGGGGTAGGCAGCCCCAGCATTTT.

The genes are TRBV5-8 and TRBJ2-5, with 15 bases that match TRBD2. CDR1 and CDR2 from the germline V gene are SGHTS and YDEGEE. The CDR3 consists of 18 residues. Losses at the gene ends were 4 bases for V and 5 bases for J; bases not matched to a gene: 12. The CDR3 sequence is CASSVGTSGGPARETQYF. CDR3 coding DNA: TGTGCCAGCAGCGTGGGGACTAGCGGGGGGCCCGCAAGGGAGACCCAGTACTTC. The whole variable domain, filled in from reference TRBV5-8 and TRBJ2-5, reads EAGVTQSPTHLIKTRGQQATLRCSPISGHTSVYWYQQALGLGLQFLLWYDEGEERNRGNFPPRFSGRQFPNYSSELNVNALELEDSALYLCASSVGTSGGPARETQYFGPGTRLLVL.

The V call is TRBV6-1, the J call TRBJ2-2; D call uncertain. There are 15 residues in the CDR3. The V end was cut by 5 bases, the J end by 0 bases, with 10 bases between. Germline CDR1 reads MNHNS; CDR2 reads SASEGT. CDR3 DNA sequence: TGTGCCAGCAGTCGACGAAGCGCGAACACCGGGGAGCTGTTTTTT. This codes for CASSRRSANTGELFF.

The rearrangement links TRBV2 to TRBJ2-3, with a tentative D call TRBD2 (6 bases). Germline V gene data show CDR1 as SNHLY and CDR2 as FYNNEI. V was clipped by 6 bases and J by 4 bases, with 11 bases between them. The CDR3 is 13 amino acids. The CDR3 loop reads CASSVEGPDTQYF. CDR3 DNA sequence: TGTGCCAGCAGCGTGGAGGGGCCAGATACGCAGTATTTT. The full variable domain, completed using reference TRBV2 and TRBJ2-3, is EPEVTQTPSHQVTQMGQEVILRCVPISNHLYFYWYRQILGQKVEFLVSFYNNEISEKSEIFDDQFSVERPDGSNFTLKIRSTKLEDSAMYFCASSVEGPDTQYFGPGTRLTVL.

The rearrangement joins TRBV19 to TRBJ2-1; 8 bases agree with TRBD1. The germline gives CDR1 LNHDA, CDR2 SQIVND (reference sequence). This CDR3 has 16 residues. After removal of 4 bases from V and 8 bases from J, the junction contained 13 bases not matched to a gene. This chain's CDR3 is CASSTPTGVVVHEQFF. CDR3 coding DNA: TGTGCCAGTAGTACCCCGACAGGGGTTGTGGTTCATGAGCAGTTCTTC.

J is TRBJ1-2 and V is TRBV4-3; 9 bases agree with TRBD1. CDR1 and CDR2 from the germline V gene are LGHNA and YSLEER. J was trimmed by 7 bases and V by 4 bases; bases with no gene match: 13. The CDR3 is 16 residues long. The DNA for the CDR3 is TGCGCCAGCAGCCCTCCCGGGACGGGACAGGGTGGTGGCTACACCTTC. Encoded protein: CASSPPGTGQGGGYTF.

The chain combines TRBV6-1 with TRBJ2-1, with a possible D match to TRBD1 (6 bases). The CDR3 runs to 11 residues. Trimming stripped 6 bases from V and 10 bases from J, with 10 bases between. Germline-derived CDR1 and CDR2 are MNHNS and SASEGT. The CDR3 reads CASRAQGEQFF. The DNA for the CDR3 is TGTGCCAGCAGAGCTCAGGGGGAGCAGTTCTTC.

This clone has a handful of counts. This chain joins TRBV28 and TRBJ2-1; D possibly corresponds to TRBD1 (5 bases). The CDR3 extends over 15 amino acids. Trimming pared 5 bases from V and 0 bases from J, leaving 11 bases between. Germline V gene data show CDR1 as MDHEN and CDR2 as SYDVKM. This CDR3 reads CASSMTAPSYNEQFF. CDR3 DNA: TGTGCCAGCAGTATGACAGCTCCCTCCTACAATGAGCAGTTCTTC.

The V gene is TRBV10-1, the J gene TRBJ2-1; TRBD2 is a possible D gene (6 bases). The CDR3 covers 13 residues. Germline CDR1 WNHNN, CDR2 SYGVQD (reference sequence). V gave up 4 bases and J gave up 3 bases, with 7 bases separating them. This CDR3 reads CASSGGLYNEQFF. The CDR3 DNA follows: TGCGCCAGCAGTGGGGGACTCTACAATGAGCAGTTCTTC.

This chain uses TRBV9 with TRBJ2-3, with 8 bases lining up with TRBD2. After removal of 3 bases from V and 7 bases from J, the junction contained 13 bases not matched to a gene. The CDR3 has 16 amino acids. The germline V gene encodes CDR1 SGDLS and CDR2 YYNGEE. The CDR3 DNA sequence: TGTGCCAGCAGCGCAGAAGCGGGGGTAGAGAGGAATACGCAGTATTTT. Translating gives CASSAEAGVERNTQYF.

The J gene is TRBJ2-5, the V gene TRBV7-2; weak D call: TRBD1 (5 bases). V was shortened by 2 bases and J by 3 bases, with 7 bases between the two germline ends. This CDR3 is built from 13 residues. From germline, CDR1 is SGHTA and CDR2 FQGNSA. The CDR3, as DNA: TGTGCCAGCAGCTTATGGACAAAAGAGACCCAGTACTTC. It is translated as CASSLWTKETQYF.

CDR3 region: CASSQGNSNQPQHF. The CDR3 DNA sequence: TGTGCCAGCTCACAGGGGAATAGCAATCAGCCCCAGCATTTT. This chain joins TRBV18 and TRBJ1-5; possible D gene TRBD1, 5 bases. CDR1 is KGHSH and CDR2 is LQKENI in the germline V gene. The CDR3 spans 14 residues. With 4 bases removed from V and 0 bases from J, the gap between germline ends came to 7 bases.

This clone was detected only a few times. The CDR3 DNA reads as TGTGCCATCAGTCGCGGACAGGGAAGCACCGGGGAGCTGTTTTTT. It codes for CAISRGQGSTGELFF. This chain links TRBV10-3 with TRBJ2-2, with 8 positions matching TRBD1. CDR3 size: 15 residues. Germline-derived CDR1 and CDR2 are ENHRY and SYGVKD. V lost 5 bases, J lost 4 bases, and 6 bases stayed unmatched.

The rearrangement joins TRBV11-3 to TRBJ2-5, with D perhaps matching TRBD1 (6 bases). The better agreement between TRBJ2-7 and the DNA end casts doubt on the J call. The CDR3 spans 14 residues. From germline, CDR1 is SGHNT and CDR2 YENEEA. The CDR3 loop is CASSLAGETYEQYF. The CDR3 DNA follows: TGTGCCAGCAGCTTGGCAGGGGAGACCTACGAGCAGTACTTC.